This T cell receptor beta chain was recovered during a study of T cell changes during pregnancy in multiple sclerosis. Repertoires were generated with immunoSEQ multiplex PCR, while TCRdb's copy carries only in-frame clones and drops some. The table has about 46,000 clones, around 93% seen once. The CDR3 covers 16 residues. Per germline, CDR1 SGHVS and CDR2 FQNEAQ. The J segment lost 1 base and the V segment lost 1 base, leaving 2 bases of the junction unmatched. V is TRBV7-8 and J is TRBJ1-5; 9 nucleotides match TRBD1. Sample: CD8+ T cells from peripheral blood mononuclear cells, taken in the second trimester of pregnancy. The clonotype was recovered from a female donor with multiple sclerosis, enrolled in a pregnancy study. The CDR3: CASSLGDRVSNQPQHF. The CDR3 nucleotides are TGTGCCAGCAGCTTAGGGGACAGGGTGAGCAATCAGCCCCAGCATTTT. The full variable domain, completed using reference TRBV7-8 and TRBJ1-5, is GAGVSQSPRYKVAKRGQDVALRCDPISGHVSLFWYQQALGQGPEFLTYFQNEAQLDKSGLPSDRFFAERPEGSVSTLKIQRTQQEDSAVYLCASSLGDRVSNQPQHFGDGTRLSIL.